The text below deals with one TCR beta chain. Its antigen is still unknown. This entry is derived from a study of a mutant IDH1 vaccine in newly diagnosed glioma. Background on the study: Either 4-6 weeks after radiotherapy alone or alongside temozolomide, vaccination was begun. Therapy received beforehand was radiotherapy, temozolomide, or both, with most patients given both. The week-35 safety follow-up was V12, and the week-47 study end was V13. Overall study findings and caveats: Seemingly, pseudoprogression had no relation to changes in the top peripheral T cell clonotypes.

The assay was immunoSEQ multiplex PCR, and TCRdb's table has in-frame clones only and misses some. Here the sample spans some 60,000 clones, roughly four fifths being singletons. Time point here: week 47, end of study. One vaccine dose held 300 ug of mutant IDH1 20-mer peptide and came with topical imiquimod. The germline gives CDR1 SEHNR, CDR2 FQNEAQ (reference sequence). The CDR3 is made up of 14 amino acids. The V and J ends lost 1 base and 7 bases respectively, with 13 bases between them. The chain uses TRBV7-9 and TRBJ1-2; no clear D gene. Sequenced material: PBMCs, taken from a glioma patient whose treatment included an IDH1 peptide vaccine. The TCR comes from a man aged 25-45 years with glioma. The CDR3 nucleotides are TGTGCCAGCAGCTTAGATTTGCTAGGGTCTGGCTACACCTTC. Translating it yields CASSLDLLGSGYTF.